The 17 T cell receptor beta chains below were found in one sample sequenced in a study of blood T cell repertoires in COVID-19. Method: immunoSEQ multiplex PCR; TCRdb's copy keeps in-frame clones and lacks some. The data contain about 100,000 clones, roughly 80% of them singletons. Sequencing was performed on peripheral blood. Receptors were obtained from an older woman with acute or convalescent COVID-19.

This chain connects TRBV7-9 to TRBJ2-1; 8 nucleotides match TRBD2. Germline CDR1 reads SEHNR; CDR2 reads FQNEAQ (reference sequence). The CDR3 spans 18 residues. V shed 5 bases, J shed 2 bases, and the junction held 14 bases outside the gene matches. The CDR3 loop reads CASSGRGAPISTYNEQFF. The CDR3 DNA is TGTGCCAGCAGCGGGCGGGGGGCCCCTATATCCACCTACAATGAGCAGTTCTTC. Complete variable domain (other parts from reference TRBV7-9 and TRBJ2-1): DTGVSQNPRHKITKRGQNVTFRCDPISEHNRLYWYRQTLGQGPEFLTYFQNEAQLEKSRLLSDRFSAERPKGSFSTLEIQRTEQGDSAMYLCASSGRGAPISTYNEQFFGPGTRLTVL.

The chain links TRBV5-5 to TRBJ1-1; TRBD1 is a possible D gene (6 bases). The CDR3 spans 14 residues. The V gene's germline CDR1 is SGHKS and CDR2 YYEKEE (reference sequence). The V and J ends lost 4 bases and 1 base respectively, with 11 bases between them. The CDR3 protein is CASSGGQANTEAFF. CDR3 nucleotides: TGTGCCAGCAGCGGGGGCCAAGCGAACACTGAAGCTTTCTTT.

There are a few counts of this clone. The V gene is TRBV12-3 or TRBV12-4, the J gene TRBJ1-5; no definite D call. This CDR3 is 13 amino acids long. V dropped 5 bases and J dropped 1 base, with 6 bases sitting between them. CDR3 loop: CASSPQSNQPQHF. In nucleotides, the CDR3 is TGTGCCAGCAGTCCCCAAAGCAATCAGCCCCAGCATTTT.

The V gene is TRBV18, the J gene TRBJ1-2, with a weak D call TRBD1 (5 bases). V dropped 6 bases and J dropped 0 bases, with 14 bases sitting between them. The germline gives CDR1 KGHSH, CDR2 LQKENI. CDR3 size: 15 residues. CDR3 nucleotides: TGTGCCAGCTCTCCTATGGACACTCCTAACTATGGCTACACCTTC. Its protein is CASSPMDTPNYGYTF.

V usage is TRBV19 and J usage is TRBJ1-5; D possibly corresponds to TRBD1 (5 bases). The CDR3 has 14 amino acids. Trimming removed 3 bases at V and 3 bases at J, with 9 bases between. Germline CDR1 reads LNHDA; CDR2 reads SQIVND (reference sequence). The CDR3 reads CASSIRQLNQPQHF. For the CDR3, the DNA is TGTGCCAGTAGTATCAGACAGCTCAATCAGCCCCAGCATTTT. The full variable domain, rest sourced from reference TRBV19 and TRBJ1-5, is DGGITQSPKYLFRKEGQNVTLSCEQNLNHDAMYWYRQDPGQGLRLIYYSQIVNDFQKGDIAEGYSVSREKKESFPLTVTSAQKNPTAFYLCASSIRQLNQPQHFGDGTRLSIL.

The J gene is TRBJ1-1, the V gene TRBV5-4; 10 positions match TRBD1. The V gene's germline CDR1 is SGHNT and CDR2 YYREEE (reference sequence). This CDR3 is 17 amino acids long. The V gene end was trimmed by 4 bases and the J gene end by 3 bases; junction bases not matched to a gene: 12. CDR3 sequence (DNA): TGTGCCAGCAGCCCCTCCGGGACAGGGGCGGCGTACACTGAAGCTTTCTTT. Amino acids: CASSPSGTGAAYTEAFF.

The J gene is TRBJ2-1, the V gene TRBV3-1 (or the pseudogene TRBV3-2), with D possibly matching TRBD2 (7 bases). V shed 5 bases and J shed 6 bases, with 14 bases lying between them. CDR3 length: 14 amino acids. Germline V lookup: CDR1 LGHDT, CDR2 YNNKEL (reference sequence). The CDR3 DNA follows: TGTGCCAGCAGCGTAGGGGGGGCTCGCAATGAGCAGTTCTTC. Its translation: CASSVGGARNEQFF.

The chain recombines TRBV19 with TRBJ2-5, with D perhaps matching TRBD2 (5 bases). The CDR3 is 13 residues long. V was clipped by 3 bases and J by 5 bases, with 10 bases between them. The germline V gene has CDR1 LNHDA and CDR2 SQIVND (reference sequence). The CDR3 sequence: CASSMVPGETQYF. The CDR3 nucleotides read TGTGCCAGTAGTATGGTTCCGGGGGAGACCCAGTACTTC.

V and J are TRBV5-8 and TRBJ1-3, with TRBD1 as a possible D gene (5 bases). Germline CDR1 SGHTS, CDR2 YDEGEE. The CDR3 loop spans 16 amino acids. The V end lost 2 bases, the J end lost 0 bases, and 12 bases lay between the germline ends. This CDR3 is CASSLYGGGSGNTIYF. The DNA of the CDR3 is TGTGCCAGCAGCTTATATGGCGGGGGCTCTGGAAACACCATATATTTT.

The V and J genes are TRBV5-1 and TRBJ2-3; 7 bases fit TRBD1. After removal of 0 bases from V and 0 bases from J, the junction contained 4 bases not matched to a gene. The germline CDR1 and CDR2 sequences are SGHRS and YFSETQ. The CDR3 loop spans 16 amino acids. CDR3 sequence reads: CASSLGQGTSTDTQYF. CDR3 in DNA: TGCGCCAGCAGCTTGGGACAGGGAACGAGCACAGATACGCAGTATTTT.

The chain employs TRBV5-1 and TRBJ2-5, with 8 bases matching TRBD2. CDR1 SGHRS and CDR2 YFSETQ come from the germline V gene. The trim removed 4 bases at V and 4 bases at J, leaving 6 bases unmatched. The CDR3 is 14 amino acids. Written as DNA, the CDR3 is TGCGCCAGCAGCGACCGACGGGGGGGAGAGACCCAGTACTTC. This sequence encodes CASSDRRGGETQYF. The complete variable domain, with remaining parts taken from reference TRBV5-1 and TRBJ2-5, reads KAGVTQTPRYLIKTRGQQVTLSCSPISGHRSVSWYQQTPGQGLQFLFEYFSETQRNKGNFPGRFSGRQFSNSRSEMNVSTLELGDSALYLCASSDRRGGETQYFGPGTRLLVL.

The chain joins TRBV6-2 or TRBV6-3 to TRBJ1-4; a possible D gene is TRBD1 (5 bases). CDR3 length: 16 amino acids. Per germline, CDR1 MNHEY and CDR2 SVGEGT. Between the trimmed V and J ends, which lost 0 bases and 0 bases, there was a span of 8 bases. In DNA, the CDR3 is TGTGCCAGCAGTTACTCGAGACAGCCAACTAATGAAAAACTGTTTTTT. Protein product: CASSYSRQPTNEKLFF.

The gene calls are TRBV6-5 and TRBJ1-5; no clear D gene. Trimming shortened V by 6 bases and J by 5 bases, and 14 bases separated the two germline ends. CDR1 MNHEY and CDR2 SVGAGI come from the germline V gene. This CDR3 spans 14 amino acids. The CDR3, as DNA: TGTGCCAGCAGCCCCCGCATGGGCGATCAGCCCCAGCATTTT. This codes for CASSPRMGDQPQHF.

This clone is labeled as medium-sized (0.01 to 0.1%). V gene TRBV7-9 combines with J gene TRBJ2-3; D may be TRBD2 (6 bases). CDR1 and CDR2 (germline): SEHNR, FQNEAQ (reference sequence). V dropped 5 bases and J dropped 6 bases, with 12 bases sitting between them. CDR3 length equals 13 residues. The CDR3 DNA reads TGTGCCAGCAGCGTGACTAGTCCCGATACGCAGTATTTT. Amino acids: CASSVTSPDTQYF.

DNA of the CDR3: TGTGCCAGCAGTGAGAGGGAGGCGGGGTACACTGAAGCTTTCTTT. Its protein is CASSEREAGYTEAFF. The chain uses TRBV2 and TRBJ1-1; unclear D gene. V lost 3 bases and J 3 bases, leaving 14 bases between the germline ends. CDR1 SNHLY and CDR2 FYNNEI come from the germline V gene. This CDR3 has 15 residues.

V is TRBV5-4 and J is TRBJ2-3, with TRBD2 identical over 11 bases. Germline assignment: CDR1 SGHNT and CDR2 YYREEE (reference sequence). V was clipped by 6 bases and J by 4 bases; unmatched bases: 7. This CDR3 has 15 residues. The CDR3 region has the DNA TGTGCCAGCACGATGACTAGCGGGGTACCAGATACGCAGTATTTT. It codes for CASTMTSGVPDTQYF.

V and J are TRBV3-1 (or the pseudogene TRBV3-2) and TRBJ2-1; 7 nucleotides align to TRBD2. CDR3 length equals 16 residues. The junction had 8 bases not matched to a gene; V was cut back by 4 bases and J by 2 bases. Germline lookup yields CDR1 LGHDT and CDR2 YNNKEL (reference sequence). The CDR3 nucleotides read TGTGCCAGCAGCCTTTTCCGGGACTATCCCTACAATGAGCAGTTCTTC. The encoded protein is CASSLFRDYPYNEQFF.